A single sample gave rise to the 24 T cell receptor beta chains below, sequenced in a study of cytomegalovirus exposure and HLA in healthy donors. The PCR made use of 60 Vbeta and 13 Jbeta primers. This table comes from immunoSEQ multiplex PCR, and its TCRdb copy is limited to in-frame clones, with some not included. The sample consists of 100,000 to 150,000 clones, around 85% of them appearing once. The sample consisted of PBMCs. Receptors originate from a man aged 18 to 30 in good health and CMV-seropositive.

The V gene is TRBV19, the J gene TRBJ2-3; D perhaps matches TRBD1 (5 bases). Trimming took 4 bases from V and 4 from J, leaving 18 bases between them. This CDR3 contains 16 residues. In germline, CDR1 is LNHDA, CDR2 SQIVND (reference sequence). CDR3 DNA sequence: TGTGCCAGTAGTAGAGCTAGGGCAGGACAATCAGATACGCAGTATTTT. This encodes CASSRARAGQSDTQYF. Full variable domain (outside the CDR3, taken from reference TRBV19 and TRBJ2-3): DGGITQSPKYLFRKEGQNVTLSCEQNLNHDAMYWYRQDPGQGLRLIYYSQIVNDFQKGDIAEGYSVSREKKESFPLTVTSAQKNPTAFYLCASSRARAGQSDTQYFGPGTRLTVL.

This chain uses TRBV11-3 with TRBJ2-2; D is unclear. The CDR3 is 15 residues long. Germline CDR1 and CDR2: SGHNT and YENEEA. Trimming removed 4 bases from V and 3 bases from J, with 12 bases in between. The CDR3 bases are TGTGCCAGCAGCTCTCAGACTGGTTACACCGGGGAGCTGTTTTTT. Protein sequence: CASSSQTGYTGELFF. The entire variable domain, with the rest obtained from reference TRBV11-3 and TRBJ2-2, is as follows: EAGVVQSPRYKIIEKKQPVAFWCNPISGHNTLYWYLQNLGQGPELLIRYENEEAVDDSQLPKDRFSAERLKGVDSTLKIQPAELGDSAVYLCASSSQTGYTGELFFGEGSRLTVL.

The chain couples TRBV18 to TRBJ2-1; 7 bases are a match to TRBD2. The CDR3 spans 17 residues. Germline V gene lookup returns CDR1 KGHSH and CDR2 LQKENI. Trimming removed 2 bases from V and 0 bases from J; junction bases left unmatched: 7. The CDR3 nucleotides are TGTGCCAGCTCACCAGCGGCTAGCGGAAGCTCCTACAATGAGCAGTTCTTC. Its translation is CASSPAASGSSYNEQFF.

The CDR3 region has the DNA TGTGCCAGCAGTCCTAGCGGGGTCAACACCGGGGAGCTGTTTTTT. Translated, it gives CASSPSGVNTGELFF. The chain has TRBV2 and TRBJ2-2, with 9 bases that match TRBD2. The junction had 3 bases not matched to a gene; V was cut back by 5 bases and J by 2 bases. The CDR3 has 15 amino acids. From germline, CDR1 is SNHLY and CDR2 FYNNEI.

This chain connects TRBV30 to TRBJ1-5; TRBD1 is a possible D gene (5 bases). The CDR3 totals 12 residues. CDR1 and CDR2 (germline): GTSNPN, SVGIG (reference sequence). V dropped 6 bases and J dropped 5 bases, with 11 bases sitting between them. The DNA of the CDR3 is TGTGCCTGTAGGGGTATGGATCAGCCCCAGCATTTT. Protein sequence: CACRGMDQPQHF.

This chain links TRBV19 with TRBJ2-3, with TRBD2 matching over 8 bases. This CDR3 is built from 14 residues. Germline trimming cut 6 bases from V and 3 bases from J; bases unmatched to any gene: 5. The germline V gene encodes CDR1 LNHDA and CDR2 SQIVND (reference sequence). In nucleotides, the CDR3 is TGTGCCAGTAGCGCGGGGGGAGGGACAGATACGCAGTATTTT. Encoded protein: CASSAGGGTDTQYF. The full variable domain, its missing parts supplied by reference TRBV19 and TRBJ2-3, is DGGITQSPKYLFRKEGQNVTLSCEQNLNHDAMYWYRQDPGQGLRLIYYSQIVNDFQKGDIAEGYSVSREKKESFPLTVTSAQKNPTAFYLCASSAGGGTDTQYFGPGTRLTVL.

The rearrangement links TRBV5-1 to TRBJ2-1; D possibly corresponds to TRBD1 (6 bases). The CDR3 is made up of 14 amino acids. V dropped 3 bases and J dropped 4 bases, with 11 bases sitting between them. Germline values: CDR1 SGHRS, CDR2 YFSETQ. This chain's CDR3 is CASSSNGQYNEQFF. In DNA, the CDR3 is TGCGCCAGCAGCTCGAACGGACAGTACAATGAGCAGTTCTTC.

The chain links TRBV7-6 to TRBJ1-6; no definite D call. With 1 base removed from V and 8 bases from J, the gap between germline ends came to 9 bases. Per the germline V gene, CDR1 is SGHVS and CDR2 is FNYEAQ. This CDR3 contains 14 residues. The chain's CDR3 is CASSLEAEDSPLHF. For the CDR3, the DNA is TGTGCCAGCAGCTTAGAGGCTGAGGATTCACCCCTCCACTTT.

The rearrangement links TRBV7-2 to TRBJ2-7; 10 bases are a match to TRBD1. With V trimmed by 7 bases and J by 8 bases, 17 bases remained unmatched. There are 16 residues in the CDR3. The germline V gene has CDR1 SGHTA and CDR2 FQGNSA. CDR3 sequence (DNA): TGTGCCAGCACACCTTCCCCGGGACAGGGGCAATGGAAGCAGTACTTC. Translating it yields CASTPSPGQGQWKQYF.

This chain uses TRBV30 with TRBJ1-2; 8 bases map to TRBD1. Germline V lookup: CDR1 GTSNPN, CDR2 SVGIG (reference sequence). The CDR3 is 14 amino acids. With 1 base clipped from V and 4 bases from J, the junction kept 5 bases outside the gene matches. The DNA for the CDR3 is TGTGCCTGGAGTGGACAGGGGCAGCGCTATGGCTACACCTTC. This translates into CAWSGQGQRYGYTF.

The chain is built from TRBV5-8 and TRBJ2-5; 9 nucleotides align to TRBD1. Germline V gene sequence: CDR1 SGHTS, CDR2 YDEGEE. V lost 4 bases and J lost 0; bases outside the gene matches: 7. There are 16 residues in the CDR3. CDR3 protein: CASSPGTGRNQETQYF. The DNA for the CDR3 is TGTGCCAGCAGCCCTGGGACAGGGCGCAACCAAGAGACCCAGTACTTC.

The chain employs TRBV7-2 and TRBJ2-3, with 8 bases aligning to TRBD1. CDR3 length equals 17 residues. Germline trimming cut 2 bases from V and 3 bases from J; bases unmatched to any gene: 10. Germline assignment: CDR1 SGHTA and CDR2 FQGNSA. The CDR3 DNA is TGTGCCAGCAGCTTAATAGTGGGCAGGGGGCTGACAGATACGCAGTATTTT. Residues: CASSLIVGRGLTDTQYF.

The chain combines TRBV30 with TRBJ2-5; TRBD1 matches at 11 bases. The J call may be wrong; the DNA end is better matched by TRBJ2-7. Germline lookup yields CDR1 GTSNPN and CDR2 SVGIG (reference sequence). This CDR3 spans 12 amino acids. This chain's CDR3 is CASSGTGGEQYF. The CDR3 nucleotides read TGTGCCTCCTCCGGGACAGGGGGCGAGCAGTACTTC.

The genes are TRBV29-1 and TRBJ2-2; no clear D gene. Trimming took 5 bases from V and 2 from J, leaving 12 bases between them. The length of the CDR3 is 14 residues. The germline CDR1 and CDR2 sequences are SQVTM and ANQGSEA. CDR3 amino acids: CSVQSVPNTGELFF. In nucleotides, the CDR3 is TGCAGCGTTCAGTCTGTACCCAACACCGGGGAGCTGTTTTTT.

The chain is built from TRBV29-1 and TRBJ2-7; 7 nucleotides agree with TRBD2. CDR1 and CDR2 (germline): SQVTM, ANQGSEA. Germline trimming cut 7 bases from V and 3 bases from J; bases unmatched to any gene: 3. The CDR3 consists of 11 residues. The CDR3 DNA reads as TGCAGCGGCGGGAGTTACTACGAGCAGTACTTC. This translates into CSGGSYYEQYF.

The chain is built from TRBV25-1 and TRBJ2-5, with 7 bases that match TRBD1. Germline V gene sequence: CDR1 MGHDK, CDR2 SYGVNS. This CDR3 is built from 15 residues. With V trimmed by 4 bases and J by 5 bases, 10 bases remained unmatched. CDR3 region: CASSGDTGARETQYF. The CDR3 nucleotides are TGTGCCAGCAGTGGAGATACAGGGGCGCGGGAGACCCAGTACTTC.

The chain employs TRBV15 and TRBJ2-7; TRBD2 matches 14 bases. The germline gives CDR1 LNHNV, CDR2 YYDKDF (reference sequence). V shed 3 bases, J shed 6 bases, and the junction held 7 bases outside the gene matches. The CDR3 totals 16 residues. CDR3 amino acids: CATSSRLAGGRREQYF. The CDR3 nucleotides are TGTGCCACCAGCAGTAGACTAGCGGGGGGGCGTCGCGAGCAGTACTTC. The whole variable domain, remainder taken from reference TRBV15 and TRBJ2-7, is DAMVIQNPRYQVTQFGKPVTLSCSQTLNHNVMYWYQQKSSQAPKLLFHYYDKDFNNEADTPDNFQSRRPNTSFCFLDIRSPGLGDTAMYLCATSSRLAGGRREQYFGPGTRLTVT.

There are a few counts of this clone. The chain recombines TRBV7-9 with TRBJ2-7; 7 positions match TRBD1. J gave up 0 bases and V 4 bases, and 15 bases lay outside the gene matches. The germline CDR1 and CDR2 sequences are SEHNR and FQNEAQ (reference sequence). The CDR3 sequence is 18 residues long. The CDR3 region is CASSSDRPPPGGSYEQYF. CDR3 DNA: TGTGCCAGCAGCTCGGACAGGCCACCCCCTGGGGGCTCCTACGAGCAGTACTTC.

The chain is built from TRBV11-2 and TRBJ2-4, with unresolved D. The V gene lost 1 base and the J gene lost 6 bases, with 4 bases spanning the gap. Germline CDR1 reads SGHAT; CDR2 reads FQNNGV. This CDR3 region has 12 residues. The CDR3 DNA reads TGTGCCAGCAGCTTAGCCCTAAACATTCAGTACTTC. Amino acid sequence: CASSLALNIQYF.

The rearrangement uses TRBV7-9 and TRBJ1-2, with D possibly being TRBD1 (5 bases). The V end lost 2 bases, the J end lost 6 bases, and 10 bases lay between the germline ends. This CDR3 region has 13 residues. The germline V gene has CDR1 SEHNR and CDR2 FQNEAQ (reference sequence). The CDR3 bases are TGTGCCAGCAGCTTAAACGGGGGTAATGGCTACACCTTC. It specifies CASSLNGGNGYTF.

The chain joins TRBV19 to TRBJ1-5; TRBD1 might be the D (5 bases). CDR1 is LNHDA and CDR2 is SQIVND in the germline V gene (reference sequence). V lost 8 bases to trimming and J lost 4 bases, with 18 bases between them. The CDR3 extends over 15 amino acids. The DNA of the CDR3 is TGTGCCAGTCAGCCCGGAGGGGCTAGAAATCAGCCCCAGCATTTT. It yields the protein CASQPGGARNQPQHF.

The V and J genes are TRBV19 and TRBJ1-1; D uncertain. Trimming pared 6 bases from V and 5 bases from J, leaving 10 bases between. The CDR3 is 12 amino acids. In germline, CDR1 is LNHDA, CDR2 SQIVND (reference sequence). For the CDR3, the DNA is TGTGCCAGTAGCCTACGAGGAACTGAAGCTTTCTTT. Translating it yields CASSLRGTEAFF.

The J gene is TRBJ2-1, the V gene TRBV11-2, with D perhaps TRBD1 (5 bases). The CDR3 is made up of 16 amino acids. Per germline, CDR1 SGHAT and CDR2 FQNNGV. V shed 9 bases and J shed 0 bases, with 18 bases lying between them. DNA of the CDR3: TGTGCCAGTCACATAGGGGTTTCGTCCTCCTACAATGAGCAGTTCTTC. It yields the protein CASHIGVSSSYNEQFF. The entire variable domain, with the rest obtained from reference TRBV11-2 and TRBJ2-1, is as follows: EAGVAQSPRYKIIEKRQSVAFWCNPISGHATLYWYQQILGQGPKLLIQFQNNGVVDDSQLPKDRFSAERLKGVDSTLKIQPAKLEDSAVYLCASHIGVSSSYNEQFFGPGTRLTVL.

The rearrangement links TRBV2 to TRBJ1-5; D might be TRBD1 (6 bases). CDR3 length equals 14 residues. Germline CDR1 SNHLY, CDR2 FYNNEI. Trimming took off 6 bases at V and 0 bases at J, with 9 bases between the two ends. In nucleotides, the CDR3 is TGTGCCAGCAGGGACAGTTATAGCAATCAGCCCCAGCATTTT. It codes for CASRDSYSNQPQHF.